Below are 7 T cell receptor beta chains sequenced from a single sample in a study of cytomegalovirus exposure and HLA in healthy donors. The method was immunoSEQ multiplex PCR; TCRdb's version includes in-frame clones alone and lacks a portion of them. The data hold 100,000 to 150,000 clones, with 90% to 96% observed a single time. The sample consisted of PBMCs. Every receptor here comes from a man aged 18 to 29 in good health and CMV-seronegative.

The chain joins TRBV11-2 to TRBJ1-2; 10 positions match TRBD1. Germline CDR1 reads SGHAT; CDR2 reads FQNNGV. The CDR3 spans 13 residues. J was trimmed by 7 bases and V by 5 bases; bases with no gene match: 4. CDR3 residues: CASSPTGGSGYTF. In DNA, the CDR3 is TGTGCCAGCAGCCCGACAGGGGGCAGTGGCTACACCTTC.

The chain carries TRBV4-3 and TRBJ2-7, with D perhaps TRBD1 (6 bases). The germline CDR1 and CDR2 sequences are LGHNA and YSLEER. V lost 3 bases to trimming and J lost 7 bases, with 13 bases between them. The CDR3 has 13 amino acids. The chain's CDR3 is CASSHGTGWEQYF. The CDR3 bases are TGCGCCAGCAGCCACGGTACAGGGTGGGAGCAGTACTTC.

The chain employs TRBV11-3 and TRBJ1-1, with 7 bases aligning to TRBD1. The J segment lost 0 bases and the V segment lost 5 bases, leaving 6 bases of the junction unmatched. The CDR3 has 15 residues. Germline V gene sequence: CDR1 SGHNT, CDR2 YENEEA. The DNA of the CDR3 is TGTGCCAGCAGCGCCCGACAGGGTTTGAACACTGAAGCTTTCTTT. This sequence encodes CASSARQGLNTEAFF. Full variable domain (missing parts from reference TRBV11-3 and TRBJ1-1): EAGVVQSPRYKIIEKKQPVAFWCNPISGHNTLYWYLQNLGQGPELLIRYENEEAVDDSQLPKDRFSAERLKGVDSTLKIQPAELGDSAVYLCASSARQGLNTEAFFGQGTRLTVV.

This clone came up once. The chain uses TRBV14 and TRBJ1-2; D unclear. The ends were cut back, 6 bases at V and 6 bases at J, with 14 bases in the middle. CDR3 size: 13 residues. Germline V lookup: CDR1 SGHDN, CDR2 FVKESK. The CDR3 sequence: CASSITVIHGYTF. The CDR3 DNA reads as TGTGCCAGCAGTATCACAGTAATCCATGGCTACACCTTC. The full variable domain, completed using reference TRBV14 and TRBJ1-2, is EAGVTQFPSHSVIEKGQTVTLRCDPISGHDNLYWYRRVMGKEIKFLLHFVKESKQDESGMPNNRFLAERTGGTYSTLKVQPAELEDSGVYFCASSITVIHGYTFGSGTRLTVV.

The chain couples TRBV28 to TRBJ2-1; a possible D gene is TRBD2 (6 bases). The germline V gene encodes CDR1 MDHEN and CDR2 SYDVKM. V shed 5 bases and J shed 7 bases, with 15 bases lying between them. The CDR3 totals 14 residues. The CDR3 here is CASSPRGLRNEQFF. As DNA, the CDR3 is TGTGCCAGCAGTCCTCGAGGACTAAGAAATGAGCAGTTCTTC.

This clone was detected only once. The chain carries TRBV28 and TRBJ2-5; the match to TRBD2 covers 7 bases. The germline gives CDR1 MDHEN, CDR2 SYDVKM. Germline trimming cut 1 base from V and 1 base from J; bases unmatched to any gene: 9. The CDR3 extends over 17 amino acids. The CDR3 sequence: CASSLFHGRAPQETQYF. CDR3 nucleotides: TGTGCCAGCAGTTTATTCCATGGGAGGGCCCCCCAAGAGACCCAGTACTTC.

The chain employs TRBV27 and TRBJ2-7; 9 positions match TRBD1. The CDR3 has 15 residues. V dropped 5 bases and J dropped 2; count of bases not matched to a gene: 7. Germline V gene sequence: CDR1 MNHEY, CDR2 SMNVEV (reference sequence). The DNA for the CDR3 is TGTGCCAGCAGTAAGACAGGGGGGCCTCCCTACGAGCAGTACTTC. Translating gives CASSKTGGPPYEQYF.